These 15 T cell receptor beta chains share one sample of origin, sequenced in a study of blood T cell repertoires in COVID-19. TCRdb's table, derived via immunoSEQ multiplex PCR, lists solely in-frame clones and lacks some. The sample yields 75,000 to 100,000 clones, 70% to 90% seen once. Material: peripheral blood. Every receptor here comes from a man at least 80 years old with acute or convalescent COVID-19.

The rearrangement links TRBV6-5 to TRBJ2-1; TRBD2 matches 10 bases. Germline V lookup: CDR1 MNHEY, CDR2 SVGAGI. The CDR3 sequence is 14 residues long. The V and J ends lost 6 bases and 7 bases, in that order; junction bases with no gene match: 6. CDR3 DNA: TGTGCCAGCAGGCTAGCGGGAGCTGGTAATGAGCAGTTCTTC. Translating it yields CASRLAGAGNEQFF.

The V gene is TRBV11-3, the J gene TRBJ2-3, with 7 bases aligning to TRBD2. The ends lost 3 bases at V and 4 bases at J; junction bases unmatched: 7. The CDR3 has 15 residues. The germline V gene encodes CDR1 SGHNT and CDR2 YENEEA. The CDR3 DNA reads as TGTGCCAGCAGCTTCGGAGGACTAGGAGCAGATACGCAGTATTTT. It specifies CASSFGGLGADTQYF.

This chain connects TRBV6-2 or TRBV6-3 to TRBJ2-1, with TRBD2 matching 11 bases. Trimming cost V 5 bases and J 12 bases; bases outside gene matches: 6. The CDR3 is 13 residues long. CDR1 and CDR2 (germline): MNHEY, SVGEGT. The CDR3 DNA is TGTGCCAGCAGTCCCCGACTAGCGGGAAGGCAGTTCTTC. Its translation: CASSPRLAGRQFF.

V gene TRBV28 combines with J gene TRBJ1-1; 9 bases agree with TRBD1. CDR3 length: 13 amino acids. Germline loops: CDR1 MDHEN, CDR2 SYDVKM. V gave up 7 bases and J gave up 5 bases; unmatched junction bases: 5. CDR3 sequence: CASTEDRGTEAFF. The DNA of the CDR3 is TGTGCCAGCACTGAAGACAGGGGGACTGAAGCTTTCTTT. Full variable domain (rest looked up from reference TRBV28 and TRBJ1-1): DVKVTQSSRYLVKRTGEKVFLECVQDMDHENMFWYRQDPGLGLRLIYFSYDVKMKEKGDIPEGYSVSREKKERFSLILESASTNQTSMYLCASTEDRGTEAFFGQGTRLTVV.

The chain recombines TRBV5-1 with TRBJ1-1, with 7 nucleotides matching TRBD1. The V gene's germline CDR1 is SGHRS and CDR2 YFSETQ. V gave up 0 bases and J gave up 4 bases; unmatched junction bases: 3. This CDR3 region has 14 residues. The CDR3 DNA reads TGCGCCAGCAGCTTGGCGGGACAGAGCACTGAAGCTTTCTTT. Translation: CASSLAGQSTEAFF.

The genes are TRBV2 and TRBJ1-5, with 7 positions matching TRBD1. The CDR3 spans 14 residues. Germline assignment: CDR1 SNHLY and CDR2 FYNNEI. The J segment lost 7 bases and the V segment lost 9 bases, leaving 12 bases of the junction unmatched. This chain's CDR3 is CASTIDRARQPQHF. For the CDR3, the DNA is TGTGCCAGTACCATTGACAGGGCGCGACAGCCCCAGCATTTT.

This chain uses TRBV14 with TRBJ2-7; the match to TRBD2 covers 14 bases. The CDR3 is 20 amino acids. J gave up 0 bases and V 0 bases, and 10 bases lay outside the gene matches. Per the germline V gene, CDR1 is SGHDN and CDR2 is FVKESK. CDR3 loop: CASSQDAAGTSGRSSYEQYF. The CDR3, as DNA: TGTGCCAGCAGCCAAGACGCCGCCGGGACTAGCGGGAGATCCTCCTACGAGCAGTACTTC.

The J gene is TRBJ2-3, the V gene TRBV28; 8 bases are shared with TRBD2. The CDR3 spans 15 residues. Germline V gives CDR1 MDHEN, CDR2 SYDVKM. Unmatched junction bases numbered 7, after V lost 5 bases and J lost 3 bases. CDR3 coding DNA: TGTGCCAGCAGTCCCCCGGGACTAGGGACAGATACGCAGTATTTT. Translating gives CASSPPGLGTDTQYF.

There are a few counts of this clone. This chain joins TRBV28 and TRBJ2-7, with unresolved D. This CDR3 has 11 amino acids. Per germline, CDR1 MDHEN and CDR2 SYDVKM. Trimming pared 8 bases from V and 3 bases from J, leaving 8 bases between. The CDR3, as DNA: TGTGCCAGCCGCCACTTCTACGAGCAGTACTTC. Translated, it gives CASRHFYEQYF.

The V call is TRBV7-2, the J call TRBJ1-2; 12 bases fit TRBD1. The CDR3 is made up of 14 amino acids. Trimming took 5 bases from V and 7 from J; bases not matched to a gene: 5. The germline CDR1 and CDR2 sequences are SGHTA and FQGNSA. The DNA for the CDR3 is TGTGCCAGCAGCCAGGGACAGGGGGCTCTTGGCTACACCTTC. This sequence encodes CASSQGQGALGYTF.

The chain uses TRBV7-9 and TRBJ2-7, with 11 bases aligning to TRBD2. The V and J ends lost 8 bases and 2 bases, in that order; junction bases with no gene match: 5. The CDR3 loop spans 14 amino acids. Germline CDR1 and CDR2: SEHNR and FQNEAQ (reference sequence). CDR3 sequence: CASGTSGRTYEQYF. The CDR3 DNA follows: TGTGCCAGCGGCACTAGCGGGAGAACCTACGAGCAGTACTTC. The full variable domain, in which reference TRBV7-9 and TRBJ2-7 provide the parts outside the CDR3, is DTGVSQNPRHKITKRGQNVTFRCDPISEHNRLYWYRQTLGQGPEFLTYFQNEAQLEKSRLLSDRFSAERPKGSFSTLEIQRTEQGDSAMYLCASGTSGRTYEQYFGPGTRLTVT.

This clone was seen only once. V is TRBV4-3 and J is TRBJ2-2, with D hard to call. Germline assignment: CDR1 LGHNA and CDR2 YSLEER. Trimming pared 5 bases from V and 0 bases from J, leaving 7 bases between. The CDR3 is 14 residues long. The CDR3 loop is CASSSRANTGELFF. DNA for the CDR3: TGCGCCAGCAGCTCCCGGGCGAACACCGGGGAGCTGTTTTTT.

The CDR3 DNA sequence: TGTGCCTGGAGCACTAGACAGGGGTACTATGGCTACACCTTC. It yields the protein CAWSTRQGYYGYTF. The chain has TRBV30 and TRBJ1-2; the match to TRBD1 covers 8 bases. The CDR3 spans 14 residues. Germline assignment: CDR1 GTSNPN and CDR2 SVGIG (reference sequence). V dropped 3 bases and J dropped 3; count of bases not matched to a gene: 6.

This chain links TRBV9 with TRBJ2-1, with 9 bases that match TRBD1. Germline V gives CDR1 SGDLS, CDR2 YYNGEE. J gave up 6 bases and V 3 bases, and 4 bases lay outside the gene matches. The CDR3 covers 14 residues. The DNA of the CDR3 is TGTGCCAGCAGCGGAGCGGGACAGGGCAATGAGCAGTTCTTC. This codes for CASSGAGQGNEQFF.

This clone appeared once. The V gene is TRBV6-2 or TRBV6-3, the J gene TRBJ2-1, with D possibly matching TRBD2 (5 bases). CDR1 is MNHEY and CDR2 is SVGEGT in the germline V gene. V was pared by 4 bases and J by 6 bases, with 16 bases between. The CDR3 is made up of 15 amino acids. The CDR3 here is CASSFPDWSPNEQFF. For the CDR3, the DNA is TGTGCCAGCAGTTTCCCGGACTGGTCCCCCAATGAGCAGTTCTTC.